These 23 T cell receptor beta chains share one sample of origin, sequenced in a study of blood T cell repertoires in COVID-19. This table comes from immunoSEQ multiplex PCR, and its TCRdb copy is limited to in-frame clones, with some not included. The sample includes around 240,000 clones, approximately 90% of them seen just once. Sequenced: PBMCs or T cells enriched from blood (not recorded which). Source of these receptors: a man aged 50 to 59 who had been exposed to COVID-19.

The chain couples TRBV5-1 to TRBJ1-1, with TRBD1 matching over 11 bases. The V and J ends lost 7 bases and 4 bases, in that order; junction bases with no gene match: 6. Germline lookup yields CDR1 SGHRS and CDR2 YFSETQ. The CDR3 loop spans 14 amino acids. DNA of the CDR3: TGCGCCAGCTTCTCCGGGACAGGGGGCACTGAAGCTTTCTTT. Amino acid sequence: CASFSGTGGTEAFF. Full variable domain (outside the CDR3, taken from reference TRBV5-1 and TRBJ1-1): KAGVTQTPRYLIKTRGQQVTLSCSPISGHRSVSWYQQTPGQGLQFLFEYFSETQRNKGNFPGRFSGRQFSNSRSEMNVSTLELGDSALYLCASFSGTGGTEAFFGQGTRLTVV.

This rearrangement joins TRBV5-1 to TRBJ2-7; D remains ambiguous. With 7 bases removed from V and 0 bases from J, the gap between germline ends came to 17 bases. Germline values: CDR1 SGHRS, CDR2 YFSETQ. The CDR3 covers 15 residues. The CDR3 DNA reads TGCGCCAGCCGGTTGTCCGACACCAACTCCTACGAGCAGTACTTC. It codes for CASRLSDTNSYEQYF.

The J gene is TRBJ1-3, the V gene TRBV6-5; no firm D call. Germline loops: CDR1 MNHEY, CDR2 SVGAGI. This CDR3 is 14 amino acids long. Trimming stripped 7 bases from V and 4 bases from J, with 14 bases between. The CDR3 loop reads CASMRGLSGNTIYF. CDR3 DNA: TGTGCCAGCATGAGAGGGTTGTCCGGAAACACCATATATTTT.

In DNA, the CDR3 is TGTGCCAGCAGCGGAAGACAGGGTGGCGGCTACACCTTC. Translated: CASSGRQGGGYTF. The chain is built from TRBV7-2 and TRBJ1-2; 7 bases are shared with TRBD1. Germline V lookup: CDR1 SGHTA, CDR2 FQGNSA. This CDR3 contains 13 residues. V trimming: 5 bases; J trimming: 8 bases; junction bases outside the gene matches: 8.

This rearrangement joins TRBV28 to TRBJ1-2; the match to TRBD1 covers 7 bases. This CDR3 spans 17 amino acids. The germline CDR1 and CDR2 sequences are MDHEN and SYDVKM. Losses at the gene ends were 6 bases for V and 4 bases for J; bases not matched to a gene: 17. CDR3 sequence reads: CASRTQKGAGGSYGYTF. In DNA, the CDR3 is TGTGCCAGCAGAACTCAAAAAGGGGCAGGGGGATCCTATGGCTACACCTTC.

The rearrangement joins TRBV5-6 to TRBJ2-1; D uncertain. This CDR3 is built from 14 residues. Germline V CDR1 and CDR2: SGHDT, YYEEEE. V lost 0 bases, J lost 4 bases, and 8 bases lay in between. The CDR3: CASSLATQYNEQFF. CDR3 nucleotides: TGTGCCAGCAGCTTGGCCACACAATACAATGAGCAGTTCTTC.

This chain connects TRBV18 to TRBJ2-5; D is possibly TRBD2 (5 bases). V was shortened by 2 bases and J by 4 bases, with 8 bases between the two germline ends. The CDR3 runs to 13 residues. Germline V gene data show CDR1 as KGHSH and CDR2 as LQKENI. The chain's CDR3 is CASSPSSGETQYF. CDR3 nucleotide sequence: TGTGCCAGCTCACCATCAAGCGGAGAGACCCAGTACTTC.

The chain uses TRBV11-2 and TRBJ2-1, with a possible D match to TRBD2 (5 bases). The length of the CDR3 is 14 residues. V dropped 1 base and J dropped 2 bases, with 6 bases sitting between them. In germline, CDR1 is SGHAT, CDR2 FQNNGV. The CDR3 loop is CASSLGGAYNEQFF. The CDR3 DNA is TGTGCCAGCAGCTTAGGGGGAGCCTACAATGAGCAGTTCTTC.

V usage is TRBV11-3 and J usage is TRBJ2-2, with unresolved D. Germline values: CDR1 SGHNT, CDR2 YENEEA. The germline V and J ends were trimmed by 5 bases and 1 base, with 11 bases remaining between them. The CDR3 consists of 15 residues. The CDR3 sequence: CASSDNTLNTGELFF. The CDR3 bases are TGTGCCAGCAGCGATAACACCTTGAACACCGGGGAGCTGTTTTTT.

The CDR3 coding sequence is TGTGCCACCAGTGATTCGACAGGGGGCAATCAGCCCCAGCATTTT. Encoded protein: CATSDSTGGNQPQHF. The chain has TRBV24-1 and TRBJ1-5; the match to TRBD1 covers 8 bases. V was clipped by 2 bases and J by 2 bases; unmatched bases: 1. CDR1 is KGHDR and CDR2 is SFDVKD in the germline V gene. The CDR3 has 15 amino acids.

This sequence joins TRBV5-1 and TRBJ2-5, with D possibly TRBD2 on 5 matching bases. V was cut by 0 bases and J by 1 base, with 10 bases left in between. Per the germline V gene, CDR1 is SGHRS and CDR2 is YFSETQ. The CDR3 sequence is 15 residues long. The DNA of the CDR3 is TGCGCCAGCAGCTTGGGGGGTGAGGGCCAAGAGACCCAGTACTTC. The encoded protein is CASSLGGEGQETQYF.

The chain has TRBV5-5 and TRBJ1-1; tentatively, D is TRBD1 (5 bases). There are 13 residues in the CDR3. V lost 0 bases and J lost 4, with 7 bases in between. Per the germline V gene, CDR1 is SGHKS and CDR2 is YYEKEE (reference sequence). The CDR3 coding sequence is TGTGCCAGCAGCTTGGGACAGCTCACTGAAGCTTTCTTT. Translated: CASSLGQLTEAFF.

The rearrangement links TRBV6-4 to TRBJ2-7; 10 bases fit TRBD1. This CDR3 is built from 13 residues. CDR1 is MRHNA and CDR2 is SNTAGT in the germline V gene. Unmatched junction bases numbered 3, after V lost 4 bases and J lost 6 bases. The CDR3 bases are TGTGCCAGCAGTGCCGGGACAGGGGTCGAGCAGTACTTC. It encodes CASSAGTGVEQYF.

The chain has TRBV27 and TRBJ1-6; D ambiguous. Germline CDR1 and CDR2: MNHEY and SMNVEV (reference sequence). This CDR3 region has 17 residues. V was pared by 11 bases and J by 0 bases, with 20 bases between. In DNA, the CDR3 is TGTGCCGTCAAAAGCGACGGTCAGAGCTCCTATAATTCACCCCTCCACTTT. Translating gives CAVKSDGQSSYNSPLHF.

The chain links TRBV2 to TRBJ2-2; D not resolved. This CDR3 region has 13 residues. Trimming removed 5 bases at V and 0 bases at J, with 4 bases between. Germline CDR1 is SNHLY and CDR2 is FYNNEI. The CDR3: CASSNTNTGELFF. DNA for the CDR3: TGTGCCAGCAGTAACACGAACACCGGGGAGCTGTTTTTT.

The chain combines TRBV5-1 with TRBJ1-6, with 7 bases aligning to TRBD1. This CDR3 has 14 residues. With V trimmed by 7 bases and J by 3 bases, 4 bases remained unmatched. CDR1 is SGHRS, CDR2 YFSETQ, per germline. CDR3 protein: CASGTGDYNSPLHF. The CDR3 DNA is TGCGCCAGCGGTACAGGGGACTATAATTCACCCCTCCACTTT. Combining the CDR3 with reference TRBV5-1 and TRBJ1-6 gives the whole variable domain KAGVTQTPRYLIKTRGQQVTLSCSPISGHRSVSWYQQTPGQGLQFLFEYFSETQRNKGNFPGRFSGRQFSNSRSEMNVSTLELGDSALYLCASGTGDYNSPLHFGNGTRLTVT.

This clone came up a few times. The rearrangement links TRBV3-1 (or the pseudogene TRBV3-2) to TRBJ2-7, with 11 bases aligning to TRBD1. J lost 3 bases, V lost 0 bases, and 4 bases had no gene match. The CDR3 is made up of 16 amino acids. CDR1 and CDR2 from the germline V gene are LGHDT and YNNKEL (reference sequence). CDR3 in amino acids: CASSQDPGQGVYEQYF. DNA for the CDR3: TGTGCCAGCAGCCAAGATCCGGGACAGGGGGTCTACGAGCAGTACTTC.

The CDR3 region is CATSDPGKPQHF. CDR3 DNA: TGTGCCACCAGTGACCCAGGGAAGCCCCAGCATTTT. The V call is TRBV24-1, the J call TRBJ1-5; TRBD1 might be the D (5 bases). There are 12 residues in the CDR3. V lost 4 bases and J lost 8, with 8 bases in between. Germline loops: CDR1 KGHDR, CDR2 SFDVKD.

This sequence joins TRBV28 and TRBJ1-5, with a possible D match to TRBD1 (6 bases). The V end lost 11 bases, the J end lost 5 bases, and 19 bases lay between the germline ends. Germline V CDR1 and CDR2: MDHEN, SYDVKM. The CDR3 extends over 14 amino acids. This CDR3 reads CASYPGQSYQPQHF. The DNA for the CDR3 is TGTGCCTCTTATCCGGGACAAAGCTATCAGCCCCAGCATTTT.

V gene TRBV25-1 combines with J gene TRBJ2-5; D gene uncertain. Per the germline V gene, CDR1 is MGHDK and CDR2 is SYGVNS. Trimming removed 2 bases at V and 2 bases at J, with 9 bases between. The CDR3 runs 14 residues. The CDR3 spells CASSEGGGQETQYF. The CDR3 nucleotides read TGTGCCAGCAGTGAAGGTGGCGGTCAAGAGACCCAGTACTTC.

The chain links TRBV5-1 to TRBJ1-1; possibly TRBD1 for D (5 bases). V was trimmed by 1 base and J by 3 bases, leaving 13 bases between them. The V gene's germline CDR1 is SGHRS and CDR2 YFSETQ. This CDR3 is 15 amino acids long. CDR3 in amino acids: CASSLSVGLDTEAFF. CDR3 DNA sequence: TGCGCCAGCAGCTTGTCTGTGGGGCTGGACACTGAAGCTTTCTTT.

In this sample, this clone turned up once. CDR3 sequence: CASSSGDLRSTDTQYF. As DNA, the CDR3 is TGTGCCAGCAGCTCCGGGGATTTGAGGAGCACAGATACGCAGTATTTT. The chain couples TRBV5-8 to TRBJ2-3; tentatively, D is TRBD2 (5 bases). Trimming removed 3 bases at V and 0 bases at J, with 14 bases between. From germline, CDR1 is SGHTS and CDR2 YDEGEE. The CDR3 is made up of 16 amino acids.

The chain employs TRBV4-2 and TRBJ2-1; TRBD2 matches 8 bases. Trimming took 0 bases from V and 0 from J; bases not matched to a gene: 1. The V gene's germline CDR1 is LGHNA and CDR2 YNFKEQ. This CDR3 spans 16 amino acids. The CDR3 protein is CASSQELADSYNEQFF. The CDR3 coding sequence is TGTGCCAGCAGCCAAGAACTAGCGGACTCCTACAATGAGCAGTTCTTC.